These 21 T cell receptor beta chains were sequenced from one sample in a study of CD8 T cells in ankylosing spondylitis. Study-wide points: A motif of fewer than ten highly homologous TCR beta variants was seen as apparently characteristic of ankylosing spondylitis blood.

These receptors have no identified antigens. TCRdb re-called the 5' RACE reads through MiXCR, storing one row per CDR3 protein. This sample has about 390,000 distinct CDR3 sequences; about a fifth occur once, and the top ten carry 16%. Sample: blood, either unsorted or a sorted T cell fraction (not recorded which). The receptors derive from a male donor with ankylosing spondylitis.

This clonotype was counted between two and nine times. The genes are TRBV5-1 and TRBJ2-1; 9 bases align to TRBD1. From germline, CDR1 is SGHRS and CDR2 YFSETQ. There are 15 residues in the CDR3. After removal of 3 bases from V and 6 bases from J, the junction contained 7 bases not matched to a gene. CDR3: CASSSRQGGSNEQFF. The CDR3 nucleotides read TGCGCCAGCAGCTCCCGACAGGGGGGGTCCAATGAGCAGTTCTTC.

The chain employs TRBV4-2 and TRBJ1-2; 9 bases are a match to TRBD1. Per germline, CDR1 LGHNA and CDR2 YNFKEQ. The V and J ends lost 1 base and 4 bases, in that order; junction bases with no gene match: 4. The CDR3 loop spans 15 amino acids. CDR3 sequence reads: CASSQGQGEFYGYTF. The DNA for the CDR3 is TGTGCCAGCAGCCAAGGACAGGGGGAATTCTATGGCTACACCTTC.

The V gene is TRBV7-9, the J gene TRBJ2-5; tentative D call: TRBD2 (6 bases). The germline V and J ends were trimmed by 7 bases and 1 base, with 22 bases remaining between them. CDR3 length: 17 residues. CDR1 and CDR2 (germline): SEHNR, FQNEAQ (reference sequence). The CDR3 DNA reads TGTGCCAGCACCCCCCGCGCGGGGAACAGAGGCCAAGAGACCCAGTACTTC. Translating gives CASTPRAGNRGQETQYF.

The CDR3 bases are TGTGCAACATGGACAGCCAGCTCCTACGAGCAGTACTTC. Its translation is CATWTASSYEQYF. V gene TRBV28 combines with J gene TRBJ2-7; possibly TRBD1 for D (6 bases). The CDR3 has 13 residues. Germline assignment: CDR1 MDHEN and CDR2 SYDVKM.

CDR3 loop: CAISETGEETQYF. The DNA of the CDR3 is TGTGCCATCAGTGAAACAGGGGAAGAGACCCAGTACTTC. The chain is built from TRBV10-3 and TRBJ2-5; 7 positions agree with TRBD1. This CDR3 is built from 13 residues. Germline-derived CDR1 and CDR2 are ENHRY and SYGVKD. Unmatched junction bases numbered 1, after V lost 3 bases and J lost 3 bases.

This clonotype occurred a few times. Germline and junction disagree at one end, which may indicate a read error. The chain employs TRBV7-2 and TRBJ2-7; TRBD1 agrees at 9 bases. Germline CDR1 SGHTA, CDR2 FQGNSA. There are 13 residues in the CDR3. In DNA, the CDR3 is TGTGCCAGCAGCTCGGGACAGGGCCTTCTACCGAGCTTC. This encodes CASSSGQGLLPSF.

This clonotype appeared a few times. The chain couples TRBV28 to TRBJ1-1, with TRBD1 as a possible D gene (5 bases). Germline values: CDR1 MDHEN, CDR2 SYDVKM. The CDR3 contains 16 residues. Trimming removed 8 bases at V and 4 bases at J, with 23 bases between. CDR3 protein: CASYKRGAGLGTEAFF. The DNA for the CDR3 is TGTGCCAGCTACAAAAGGGGTGCAGGCCTGGGCACTGAAGCTTTCTTT.

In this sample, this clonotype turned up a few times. Here the CDR3 reads CASSRLRLAFSTPGADTQYF. Written as DNA, the CDR3 is TGTGCCAGTAGTAGACTCCGGCTAGCGTTCTCCACTCCCGGGGCAGATACGCAGTATTTT. This chain joins TRBV19 and TRBJ2-3, with a weak D call TRBD2 (6 bases). V lost 4 bases and J lost 4, with 30 bases in between. Germline V gene lookup returns CDR1 LNHDA and CDR2 SQIVND (reference sequence). CDR3 length equals 20 residues.

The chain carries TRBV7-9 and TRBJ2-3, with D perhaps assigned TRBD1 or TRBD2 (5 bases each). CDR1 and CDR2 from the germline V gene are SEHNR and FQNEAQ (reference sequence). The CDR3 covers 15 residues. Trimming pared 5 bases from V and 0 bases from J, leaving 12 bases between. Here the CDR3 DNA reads TGTGCCAGCAGCACCCGGGGCCCTAGCACAGATACGCAGTATTTT. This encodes CASSTRGPSTDTQYF.

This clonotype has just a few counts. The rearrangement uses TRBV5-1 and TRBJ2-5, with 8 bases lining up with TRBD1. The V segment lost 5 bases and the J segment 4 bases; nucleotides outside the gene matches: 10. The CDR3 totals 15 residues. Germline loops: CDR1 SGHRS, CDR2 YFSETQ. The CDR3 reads CASSFLGQGRETQYF. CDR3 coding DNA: TGCGCCAGCAGTTTCTTAGGACAGGGAAGAGAGACCCAGTACTTC.

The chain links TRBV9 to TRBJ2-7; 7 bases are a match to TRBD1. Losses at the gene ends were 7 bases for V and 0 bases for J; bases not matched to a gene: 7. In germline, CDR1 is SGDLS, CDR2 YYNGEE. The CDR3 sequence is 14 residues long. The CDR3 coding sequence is TGTGCCAGCGCAATCGGACAGGTCTCCTACGAGCAGTACTTC. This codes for CASAIGQVSYEQYF.

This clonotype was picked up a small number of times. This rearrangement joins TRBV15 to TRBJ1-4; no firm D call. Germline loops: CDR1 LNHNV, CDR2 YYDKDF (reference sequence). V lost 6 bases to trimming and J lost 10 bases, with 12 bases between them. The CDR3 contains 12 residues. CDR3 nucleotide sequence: TGTGCCACCAGGCAGGCCTTGGGAAAACTGTTTTTT. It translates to CATRQALGKLFF.

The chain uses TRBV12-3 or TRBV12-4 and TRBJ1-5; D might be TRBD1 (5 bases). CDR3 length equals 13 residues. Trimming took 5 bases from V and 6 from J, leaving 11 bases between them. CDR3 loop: CASSTPGIQPQHF. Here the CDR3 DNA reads TGTGCCAGCAGTACACCAGGGATTCAGCCCCAGCATTTT.

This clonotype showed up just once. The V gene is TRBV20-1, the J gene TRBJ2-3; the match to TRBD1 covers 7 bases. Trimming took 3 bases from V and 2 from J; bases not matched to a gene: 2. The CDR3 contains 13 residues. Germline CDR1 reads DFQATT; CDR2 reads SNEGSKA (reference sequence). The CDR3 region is CSASGTVTDTQYF. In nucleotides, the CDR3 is TGCAGTGCTAGTGGGACAGTCACAGATACGCAGTATTTT.

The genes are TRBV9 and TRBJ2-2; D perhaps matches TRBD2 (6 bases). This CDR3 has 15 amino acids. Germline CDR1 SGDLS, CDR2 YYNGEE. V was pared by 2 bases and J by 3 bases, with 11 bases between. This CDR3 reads CASSVGTWDTGELFF. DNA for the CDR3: TGTGCCAGCAGCGTTGGGACTTGGGACACCGGGGAGCTGTTTTTT.

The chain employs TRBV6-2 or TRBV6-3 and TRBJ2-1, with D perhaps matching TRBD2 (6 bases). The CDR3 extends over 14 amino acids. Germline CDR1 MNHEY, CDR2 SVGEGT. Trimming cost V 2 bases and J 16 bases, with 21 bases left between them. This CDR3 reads CASSYTGLAVLSFF. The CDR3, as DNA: TGTGCCAGCAGTTACACGGGACTGGCAGTGTTGTCTTTCTTC.

The CDR3 protein is CAISERQVSYEQYF. As DNA, the CDR3 is TGTGCCATCAGTGAACGACAGGTCTCCTACGAGCAGTACTTC. The rearrangement joins TRBV10-3 to TRBJ2-7; tentative D call: TRBD1 (6 bases). The V gene's germline CDR1 is ENHRY and CDR2 SYGVKD. The CDR3 contains 14 residues. V dropped 3 bases and J dropped 0 bases, with 9 bases sitting between them.

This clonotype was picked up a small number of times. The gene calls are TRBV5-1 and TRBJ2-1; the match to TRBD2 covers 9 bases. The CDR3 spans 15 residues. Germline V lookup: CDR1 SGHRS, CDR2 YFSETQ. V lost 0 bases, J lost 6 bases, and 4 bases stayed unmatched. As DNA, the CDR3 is TGCGCCAGCAGCTTGGCCGGGACTAGCCGCAATGAGCAGTTCTTC. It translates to CASSLAGTSRNEQFF.

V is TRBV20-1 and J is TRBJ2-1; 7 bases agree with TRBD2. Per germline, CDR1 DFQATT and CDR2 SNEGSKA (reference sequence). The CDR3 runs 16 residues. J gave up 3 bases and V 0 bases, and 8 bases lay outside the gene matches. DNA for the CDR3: TGCAGTGCTAGAGATTTTGGCCTAGCGGTCTACAATGAGCAGTTCTTC. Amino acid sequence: CSARDFGLAVYNEQFF.

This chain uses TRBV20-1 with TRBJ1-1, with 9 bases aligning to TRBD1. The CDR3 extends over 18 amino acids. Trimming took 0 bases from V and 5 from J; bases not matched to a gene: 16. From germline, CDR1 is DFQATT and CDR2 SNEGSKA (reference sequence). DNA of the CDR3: TGCAGTGCTAGAGATCTACAGGGGGCGTCCAACCCTGGTACTGAAGCTTTCTTT. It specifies CSARDLQGASNPGTEAFF.

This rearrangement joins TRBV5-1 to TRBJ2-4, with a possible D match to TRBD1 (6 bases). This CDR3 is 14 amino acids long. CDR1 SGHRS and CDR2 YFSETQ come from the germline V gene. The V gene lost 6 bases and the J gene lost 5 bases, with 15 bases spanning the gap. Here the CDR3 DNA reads TGCGCCAGCAAAAACCGGGACATCGAAAACATTCAGTACTTC. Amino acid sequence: CASKNRDIENIQYF.